These 22 T cell receptor beta chains originate from one sample sequenced in a study of human T cells and chemical hapten exposure. Using its own MiXCR run on the RACE reads, TCRdb lists one record per CDR3 protein. The sample yields tens of thousands of distinct CDR3 sequences, around 7% seen once. Regarding time point: pre-sensitization, week 0. Stated treatment: therapeutic diphenylcyclopropenone sensitization with weekly scalp DPC. Sequenced material: whole blood, taken in connection with sensitization to the hapten diphenylcyclopropenone (DPC). Receptors originate from a woman aged 25-40 years with alopecia areata. Some clones in this sample may be carry-over from other donors' samples.

This clonotype was recorded many times. V is TRBV12-3 or TRBV12-4 and J is TRBJ1-5, with D possibly being TRBD1 (6 bases). CDR3 length equals 14 residues. V lost 6 bases, J lost 5 bases, and 14 bases lay in between. The chain's CDR3 is CASSWGRGHQPQHF. The CDR3, as DNA: TGTGCCAGCAGCTGGGGCAGGGGTCATCAGCCCCAGCATTTT.

In its sample, this clonotype was seen many times. The chain couples TRBV12-3 or TRBV12-4 to TRBJ2-7, with D unresolved. V gave up 3 bases and J gave up 1 base, with 10 bases separating them. The CDR3 loop spans 14 amino acids. DNA of the CDR3: TGTGCCAGCAGTTTGGGTAGGGTTTCCTACGAGCAGTACTTC. It translates to CASSLGRVSYEQYF.

This clonotype was counted between two and nine times. This CDR3 reads CASSPSRPTSAEAFF. CDR3 nucleotides: TGTGCCAGCAGTCCCTCGCGGCCCACCTCAGCTGAAGCTTTCTTT. The chain is built from TRBV6-2 or TRBV6-3 and TRBJ1-1; D call uncertain. CDR1 and CDR2 (germline): MNHEY, SVGEGT. This CDR3 has 15 residues. V was cut by 5 bases and J by 6 bases, with 19 bases left in between.

This clonotype has ten or more counts. This chain uses TRBV7-2 with TRBJ2-7, with D perhaps matching TRBD1 or TRBD2 (5 bases each). Germline values: CDR1 SGHTA, CDR2 FQGNSA. The CDR3 runs to 14 residues. V was pared by 1 base and J by 5 bases, with 12 bases between. CDR3 residues: CASSLDGTLDEQYF. The DNA of the CDR3 is TGTGCCAGCAGCTTAGACGGGACCCTCGACGAGCAGTACTTC.

This clonotype was detected ten times or more. The V gene is TRBV29-1, the J gene TRBJ2-6; D gene uncertain. The CDR3 totals 14 residues. CDR1 SQVTM and CDR2 ANQGSEA come from the germline V gene. Trimming removed 6 bases at V and 3 bases at J, with 12 bases between. CDR3 sequence: CSVIRTGGANVLTF. CDR3 bases: TGCAGCGTGATCAGGACCGGTGGGGCCAACGTCCTGACTTTC.

In this sample, this clonotype turned up many times. This chain joins TRBV5-1 and TRBJ2-1, with TRBD2 matching over 7 bases. Germline V gene lookup returns CDR1 SGHRS and CDR2 YFSETQ. This CDR3 is 14 amino acids long. The V segment lost 7 bases and the J segment 1 base; nucleotides outside the gene matches: 5. The CDR3 DNA sequence: TGCGCCAGCGCTGGGGGGGATTCCTACAATGAGCAGTTCTTC. Encoded protein: CASAGGDSYNEQFF. Combining the CDR3 with reference TRBV5-1 and TRBJ2-1 gives the whole variable domain KAGVTQTPRYLIKTRGQQVTLSCSPISGHRSVSWYQQTPGQGLQFLFEYFSETQRNKGNFPGRFSGRQFSNSRSEMNVSTLELGDSALYLCASAGGDSYNEQFFGPGTRLTVL.

The chain links TRBV12-3 or TRBV12-4 to TRBJ1-2; unclear D gene. The CDR3 totals 14 residues. V was trimmed by 2 bases and J by 4 bases, leaving 11 bases between them. CDR3 protein: CASSLKQNIYGYTF. CDR3 in DNA: TGTGCCAGCAGTTTAAAACAGAACATCTATGGCTACACCTTC.

This clonotype was seen many times. The V call is TRBV30, the J call TRBJ1-1; 8 bases map to TRBD1. This CDR3 contains 12 residues. Per the germline V gene, CDR1 is GTSNPN and CDR2 is SVGIG (reference sequence). Trimming took 5 bases from V and 5 from J; bases not matched to a gene: 4. The CDR3 loop reads CAWEQGGTEAFF. CDR3 DNA: TGTGCCTGGGAACAGGGGGGAACTGAAGCTTTCTTT.

This clonotype came up many times. The gene calls are TRBV13 and TRBJ2-1, with 7 nucleotides matching TRBD2. V trimming: 5 bases; J trimming: 10 bases; junction bases outside the gene matches: 11. Germline CDR1 is PRHDT and CDR2 is FYEKMQ (reference sequence). CDR3 length: 14 amino acids. CDR3 nucleotide sequence: TGTGCCAGCAGCCCCCGGGGAGCGGGGTTGGAGCAGTTCTTC. It yields the protein CASSPRGAGLEQFF.

This chain connects TRBV7-9 to TRBJ1-6; 9 nucleotides line up with TRBD1. Germline lookup yields CDR1 SEHNR and CDR2 FQNEAQ (reference sequence). The V and J ends lost 0 bases and 9 bases, in that order; junction bases with no gene match: 6. The CDR3 contains 16 residues. CDR3 nucleotides: TGTGCCAGCAGCTTAGCATCCGGGACAGGGTCTTCACCCCTCCACTTT. This codes for CASSLASGTGSSPLHF.

There are a few counts of this clonotype. V usage is TRBV7-9 and J usage is TRBJ1-6; the D gene is possibly TRBD1 (6 bases). V shed 2 bases and J shed 15 bases, with 11 bases lying between them. CDR3 size: 12 residues. Germline V gene data show CDR1 as SEHNR and CDR2 as FQNEAQ (reference sequence). CDR3 DNA sequence: TGTGCCAGCAGCTTACCGGGGGGCCTCCTCCACTTT. This encodes CASSLPGGLLHF.

A few counts support this clonotype. The chain links TRBV7-2 to TRBJ1-4; D unresolved. The V gene's germline CDR1 is SGHTA and CDR2 FQGNSA. The CDR3 contains 16 residues. V was trimmed by 2 bases and J by 2 bases, leaving 12 bases between them. CDR3 loop: CASSLWGALTNEKLFF. DNA of the CDR3: TGTGCCAGCAGCTTATGGGGTGCCCTCACTAATGAAAAACTGTTTTTT.

The V gene is TRBV6-1, the J gene TRBJ2-3; 9 bases align to TRBD1. V gave up 9 bases and J gave up 2 bases; unmatched junction bases: 3. From germline, CDR1 is MNHNS and CDR2 SASEGT. The CDR3 totals 13 residues. The CDR3 spells CARRDRVTDTQYF. CDR3 sequence (DNA): TGTGCCAGACGGGACAGGGTCACAGATACGCAGTATTTT.

This clonotype was seen repeatedly, ten times or more. The V gene is TRBV6-5, the J gene TRBJ1-1; tentative D call: TRBD1 (5 bases). The germline CDR1 and CDR2 sequences are MNHEY and SVGAGI. This CDR3 has 15 amino acids. V lost 6 bases and J 3 bases, leaving 17 bases between the germline ends. In DNA form, the CDR3 reads TGTGCCAGCAGCCGTCACCGGGACGGCTACACTGAAGCTTTCTTT. Residues: CASSRHRDGYTEAFF.

This clonotype was recorded at least ten times. The rearrangement joins TRBV10-3 to TRBJ1-6; no clear D. CDR3 size: 13 residues. With 7 bases removed from V and 7 bases from J, the gap between germline ends came to 11 bases. The germline CDR1 and CDR2 sequences are ENHRY and SYGVKD. The DNA for the CDR3 is TGTGCCATCAAGGGCGACCCAAATTCACCCCTCCACTTT. As protein: CAIKGDPNSPLHF.

This clonotype was found many times. The chain joins TRBV12-3 or TRBV12-4 to TRBJ2-7, with D uncertain. The V gene lost 6 bases and the J gene lost 7 bases, with 16 bases spanning the gap. The CDR3 has 13 residues. The CDR3 DNA follows: TGTGCCAGCAGCTCTGTCCGAATCGGAGAGCAGTACTTC. Amino acids: CASSSVRIGEQYF.

There are many counts of this clonotype. This chain uses TRBV6-6 with TRBJ1-5; unclear D gene. The CDR3 is made up of 13 amino acids. Germline V CDR1 and CDR2: MNHNY, SVGAGI (reference sequence). V lost 0 bases, J lost 6 bases, and 6 bases lay in between. The CDR3, as DNA: TGTGCCAGCAGTTACTCTCAGACTCAGCCCCAGCATTTT. It is translated as CASSYSQTQPQHF.

This clonotype was detected ten times or more. This chain joins TRBV25-1 and TRBJ1-2; TRBD1 might be the D (5 bases). The CDR3 totals 12 residues. V shed 7 bases and J shed 5 bases, with 11 bases lying between them. Germline assignment: CDR1 MGHDK and CDR2 SYGVNS. CDR3 DNA: TGTGCCAGCACCGGGACCATGTATGGCTACACCTTC. Protein product: CASTGTMYGYTF.

This clonotype showed up many times. The chain uses TRBV6-1 and TRBJ1-2, with unresolved D. The CDR3 length is 14 residues. Germline V gene data show CDR1 as MNHNS and CDR2 as SASEGT. V lost 3 bases and J lost 4, with 12 bases in between. The CDR3 loop is CASSDLQIAYGYTF. The CDR3 bases are TGTGCCAGCAGTGACCTCCAAATTGCCTATGGCTACACCTTC.

This clonotype showed up many times. CDR3 residues: CASSPPGVAEAFF. DNA for the CDR3: TGTGCCAGCTCACCACCGGGGGTAGCTGAAGCTTTCTTT. This chain connects TRBV18 to TRBJ1-1, with TRBD1 as a possible D gene (5 bases). Deletions cut 0 bases from V and 6 bases from J, with 8 bases between. The CDR3 covers 13 residues. CDR1 is KGHSH, CDR2 LQKENI, per germline.

This clonotype showed up many times. The V gene is TRBV20-1, the J gene TRBJ1-5, with 8 nucleotides matching TRBD1. CDR3 length: 14 amino acids. The junction had 9 bases not matched to a gene; V was cut back by 7 bases and J by 4 bases. CDR1 and CDR2 from the germline V gene are DFQATT and SNEGSKA (reference sequence). The CDR3 sequence: CSVMGQAMNQPQHF. CDR3 coding DNA: TGCAGTGTCATGGGACAGGCTATGAATCAGCCCCAGCATTTT.

This clonotype showed up many times. The chain couples TRBV29-1 to TRBJ1-1; no clear D. V gave up 6 bases and J gave up 0 bases, with 8 bases separating them. Germline V gives CDR1 SQVTM, CDR2 ANQGSEA. This CDR3 has 12 residues. CDR3 in DNA: TGCAGCGTAGGCGGCATGAACACTGAAGCTTTCTTT. It translates to CSVGGMNTEAFF.